The sequence of this T cell receptor beta chain was determined in a study of blood T cell repertoires in COVID-19. Measured with immunoSEQ multiplex PCR; TCRdb has only the in-frame clones, and not every one. Here the sample spans approximately 250,000 clones, roughly 87% being singletons. A single count supports this clone. Sequenced material: PBMCs or T cells enriched from blood (not recorded which). This sequence was found in a woman in her thirties who had recovered from COVID-19.

The CDR3 sequence: CASSSSPFQGGLTDTQYF. In DNA form, the CDR3 reads TGTGCCAGCAGTTCTTCCCCTTTTCAGGGAGGGTTGACAGATACGCAGTATTTT. The rearrangement links TRBV9 to TRBJ2-3, with 7 bases lining up with TRBD2. CDR3 length: 18 residues. The V and J ends lost 5 bases and 3 bases, in that order; junction bases with no gene match: 18. CDR1 is SGDLS and CDR2 is YYNGEE in the germline V gene.